This T cell receptor beta chain was observed in a study of memory CD4+ T cells and cytomegalovirus serostatus. Assay: immunoSEQ multiplex PCR; the TCRdb copy retains only in-frame clones and omits some. This repertoire shows roughly 67,000 clones, 60% to 85% found once; its top ten account for approximately 4.5%. The CDR3 loop spans 16 amino acids. CDR1 and CDR2 (germline): SGDLS, YYNGEE. The V segment lost 4 bases and the J segment 2 bases; nucleotides outside the gene matches: 7. Single viable CD3+CD4+CD8-CD45RO+ cells were sorted as the memory CD4+ T cells. In this sample, this clone turned up a few times.

The J gene is TRBJ2-1, the V gene TRBV9; TRBD2 agrees at 9 bases. Sequencing was done on a sample of memory CD4+ T cells from blood. This receptor was taken from an adult in good health and CMV-seropositive. The CDR3 is CASSYSGTSTYNEQFF. CDR3 DNA: TGTGCCAGCAGCTACAGCGGGACTAGCACCTACAATGAGCAGTTCTTC.